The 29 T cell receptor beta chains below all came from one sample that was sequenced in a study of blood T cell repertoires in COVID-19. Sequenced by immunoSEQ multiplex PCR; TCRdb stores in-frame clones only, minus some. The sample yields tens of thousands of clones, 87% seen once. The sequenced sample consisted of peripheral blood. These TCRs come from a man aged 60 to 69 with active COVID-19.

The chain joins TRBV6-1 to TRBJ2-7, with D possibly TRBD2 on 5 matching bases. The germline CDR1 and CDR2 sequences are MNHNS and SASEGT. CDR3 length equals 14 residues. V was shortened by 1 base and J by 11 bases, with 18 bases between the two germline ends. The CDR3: CASSEGGRGSRKYF. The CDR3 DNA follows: TGTGCCAGCAGTGAAGGCGGCAGAGGGTCGCGGAAGTACTTC.

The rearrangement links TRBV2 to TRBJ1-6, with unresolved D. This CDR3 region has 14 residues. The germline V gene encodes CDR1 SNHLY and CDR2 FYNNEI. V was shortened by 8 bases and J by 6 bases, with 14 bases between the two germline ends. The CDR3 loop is CASLREGGNSPLHF. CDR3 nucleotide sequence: TGTGCCAGCCTGCGGGAGGGTGGTAATTCACCCCTCCACTTT.

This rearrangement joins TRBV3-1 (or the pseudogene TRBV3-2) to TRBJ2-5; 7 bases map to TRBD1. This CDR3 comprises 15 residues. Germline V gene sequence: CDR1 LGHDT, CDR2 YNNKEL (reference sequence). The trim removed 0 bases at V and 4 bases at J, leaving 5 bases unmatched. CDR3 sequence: CASSQDVNRGETQYF. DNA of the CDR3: TGTGCCAGCAGCCAAGACGTTAACAGGGGAGAGACCCAGTACTTC.

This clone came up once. The CDR3 loop reads CASSPFGENTEAFF. For the CDR3, the DNA is TGTGCCAGCAGTCCATTCGGTGAGAACACTGAAGCTTTCTTT. The J gene is TRBJ1-1, the V gene TRBV2; D gene unclear. V lost 5 bases and J lost 1, with 11 bases in between. Germline loops: CDR1 SNHLY, CDR2 FYNNEI. This CDR3 comprises 14 residues.

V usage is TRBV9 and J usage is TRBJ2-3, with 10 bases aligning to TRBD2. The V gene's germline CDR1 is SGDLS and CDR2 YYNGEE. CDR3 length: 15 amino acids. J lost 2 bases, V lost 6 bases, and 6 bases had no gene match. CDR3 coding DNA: TGTGCCAGCACCCATAGCGGGGGGACCACAGATACGCAGTATTTT. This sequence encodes CASTHSGGTTDTQYF.

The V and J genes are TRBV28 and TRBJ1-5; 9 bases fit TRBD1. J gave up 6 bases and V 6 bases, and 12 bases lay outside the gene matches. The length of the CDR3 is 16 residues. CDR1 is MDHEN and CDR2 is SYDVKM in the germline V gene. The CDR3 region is CASRPSTGGLTQPQHF. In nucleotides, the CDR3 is TGTGCCAGCAGACCAAGCACAGGGGGCTTAACTCAGCCCCAGCATTTT.

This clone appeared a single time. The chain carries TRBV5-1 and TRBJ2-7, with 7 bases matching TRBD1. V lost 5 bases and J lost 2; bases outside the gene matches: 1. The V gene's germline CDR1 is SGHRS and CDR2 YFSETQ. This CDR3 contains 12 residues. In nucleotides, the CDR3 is TGCGCCAGCAGAGGACAGGCCTACGAGCAGTACTTC. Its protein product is CASRGQAYEQYF.

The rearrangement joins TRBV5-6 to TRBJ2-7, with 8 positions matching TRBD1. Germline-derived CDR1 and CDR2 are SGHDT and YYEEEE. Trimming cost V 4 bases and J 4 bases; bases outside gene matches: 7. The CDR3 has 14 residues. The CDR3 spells CASSTGQGRYEQYF. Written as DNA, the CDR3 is TGTGCCAGCAGCACCGGACAGGGAAGGTACGAGCAGTACTTC.

CDR3 amino acids: CASSPTGEGTEAFF. The CDR3 coding sequence is TGTGCCAGCAGCCCGACAGGGGAGGGCACTGAAGCTTTCTTT. J is TRBJ1-1 and V is TRBV7-3; 8 bases agree with TRBD1. The CDR3 is 14 amino acids. The germline V gene encodes CDR1 SGHTA and CDR2 FQGTGA. Trimming cost V 5 bases and J 4 bases; bases outside gene matches: 6.

The chain's CDR3 is CASSDSLAGEQYF. DNA for the CDR3: TGTGCCAGCAGTGACTCACTTGCGGGGGAGCAGTACTTC. V gene TRBV2 combines with J gene TRBJ2-7, with D perhaps matching TRBD2 (6 bases). This CDR3 has 13 amino acids. Germline V lookup: CDR1 SNHLY, CDR2 FYNNEI. Between the trimmed V and J ends, which lost 3 bases and 7 bases, there was a span of 13 bases.

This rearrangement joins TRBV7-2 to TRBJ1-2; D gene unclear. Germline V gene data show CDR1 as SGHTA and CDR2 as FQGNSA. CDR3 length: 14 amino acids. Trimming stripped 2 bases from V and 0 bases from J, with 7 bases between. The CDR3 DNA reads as TGTGCCAGCAGCTTAAGGGAGGCTAACTATGGCTACACCTTC. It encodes CASSLREANYGYTF.

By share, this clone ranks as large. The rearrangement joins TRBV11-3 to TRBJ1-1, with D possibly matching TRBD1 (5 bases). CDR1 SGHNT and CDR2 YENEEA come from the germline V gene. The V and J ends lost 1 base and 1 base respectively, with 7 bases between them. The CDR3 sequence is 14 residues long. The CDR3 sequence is CASSLGGPNTEAFF. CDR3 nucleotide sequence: TGTGCCAGCAGCTTAGGGGGCCCGAACACTGAAGCTTTCTTT.

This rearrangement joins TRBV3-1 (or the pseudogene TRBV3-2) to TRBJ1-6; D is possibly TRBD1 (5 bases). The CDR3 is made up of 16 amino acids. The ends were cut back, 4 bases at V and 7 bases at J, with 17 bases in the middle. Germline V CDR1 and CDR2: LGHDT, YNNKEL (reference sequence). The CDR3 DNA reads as TGTGCCAGCAGCCGGCAGGGAAGTGCGAACAATTCACCCCTCCACTTT. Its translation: CASSRQGSANNSPLHF.

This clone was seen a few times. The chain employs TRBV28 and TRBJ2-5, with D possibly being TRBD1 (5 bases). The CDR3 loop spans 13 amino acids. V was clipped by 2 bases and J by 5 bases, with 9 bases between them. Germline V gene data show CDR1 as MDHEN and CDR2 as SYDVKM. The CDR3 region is CASSLTAGETQYF. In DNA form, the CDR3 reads TGTGCCAGCAGTTTAACGGCAGGGGAGACCCAGTACTTC. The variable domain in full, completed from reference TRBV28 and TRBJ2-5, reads DVKVTQSSRYLVKRTGEKVFLECVQDMDHENMFWYRQDPGLGLRLIYFSYDVKMKEKGDIPEGYSVSREKKERFSLILESASTNQTSMYLCASSLTAGETQYFGPGTRLLVL.

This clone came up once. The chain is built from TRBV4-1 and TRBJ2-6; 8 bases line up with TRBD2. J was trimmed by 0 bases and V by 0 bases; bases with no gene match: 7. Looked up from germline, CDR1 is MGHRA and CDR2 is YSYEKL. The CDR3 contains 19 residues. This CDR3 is CASSQDPGGMSSGANVLTF. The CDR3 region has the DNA TGCGCCAGCAGCCAAGATCCGGGGGGGATGAGCTCTGGGGCCAACGTCCTGACTTTC.

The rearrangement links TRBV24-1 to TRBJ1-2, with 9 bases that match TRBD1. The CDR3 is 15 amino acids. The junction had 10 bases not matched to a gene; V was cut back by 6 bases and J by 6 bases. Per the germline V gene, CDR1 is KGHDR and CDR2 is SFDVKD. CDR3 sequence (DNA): TGTGCCACCAGTCCCGGACAGGGGAAATTTGATGGCTACACCTTC. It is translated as CATSPGQGKFDGYTF.

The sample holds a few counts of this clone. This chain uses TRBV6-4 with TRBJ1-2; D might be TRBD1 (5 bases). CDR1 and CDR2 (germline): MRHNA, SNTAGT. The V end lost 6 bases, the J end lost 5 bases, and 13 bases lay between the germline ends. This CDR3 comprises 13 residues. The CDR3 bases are TGTGCCAGCAGAGAGGACGGGGGATATGGCTACACCTTC. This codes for CASREDGGYGYTF.

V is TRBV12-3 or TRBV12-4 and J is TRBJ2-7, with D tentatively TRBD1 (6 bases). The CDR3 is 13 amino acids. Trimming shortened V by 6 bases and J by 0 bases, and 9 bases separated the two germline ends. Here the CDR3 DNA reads TGTGCCAGCAGCCGGGGACACTCCTACGAGCAGTACTTC. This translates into CASSRGHSYEQYF.

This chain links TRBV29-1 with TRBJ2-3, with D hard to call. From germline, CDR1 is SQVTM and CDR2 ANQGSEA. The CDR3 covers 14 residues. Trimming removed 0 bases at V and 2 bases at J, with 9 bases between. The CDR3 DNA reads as TGCAGCGTTGAAGATGGGCAACCCACAGATACGCAGTATTTT. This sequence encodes CSVEDGQPTDTQYF.

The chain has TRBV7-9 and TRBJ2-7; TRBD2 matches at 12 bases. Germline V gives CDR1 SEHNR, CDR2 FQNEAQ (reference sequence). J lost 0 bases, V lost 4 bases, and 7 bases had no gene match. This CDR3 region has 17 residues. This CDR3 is CASSSTSGGLTSYEQYF. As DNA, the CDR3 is TGTGCCAGCAGCTCCACTAGCGGGGGGCTCACCTCCTACGAGCAGTACTTC.

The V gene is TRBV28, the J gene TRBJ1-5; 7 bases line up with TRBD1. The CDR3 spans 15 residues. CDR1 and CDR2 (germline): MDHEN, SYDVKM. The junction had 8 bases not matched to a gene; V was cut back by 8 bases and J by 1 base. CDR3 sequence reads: CASHRGEWSNQPQHF. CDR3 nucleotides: TGTGCCAGCCACAGGGGCGAGTGGAGCAATCAGCCCCAGCATTTT. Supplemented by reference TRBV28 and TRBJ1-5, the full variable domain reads DVKVTQSSRYLVKRTGEKVFLECVQDMDHENMFWYRQDPGLGLRLIYFSYDVKMKEKGDIPEGYSVSREKKERFSLILESASTNQTSMYLCASHRGEWSNQPQHFGDGTRLSIL.

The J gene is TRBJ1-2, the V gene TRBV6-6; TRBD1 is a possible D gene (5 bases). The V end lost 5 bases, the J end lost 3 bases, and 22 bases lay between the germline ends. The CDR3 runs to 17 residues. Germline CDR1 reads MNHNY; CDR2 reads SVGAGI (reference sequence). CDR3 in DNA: TGTGCCAGCAGTCTAAGACAGCAGCGCTCCCTTTACTATGGCTACACCTTC. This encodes CASSLRQQRSLYYGYTF.

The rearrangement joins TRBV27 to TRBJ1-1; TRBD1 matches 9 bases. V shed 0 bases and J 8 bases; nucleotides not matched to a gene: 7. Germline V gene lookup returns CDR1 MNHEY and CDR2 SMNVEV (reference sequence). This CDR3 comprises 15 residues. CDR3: CASSLSGTGKFEAFF. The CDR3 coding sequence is TGTGCCAGCAGTTTATCCGGGACAGGGAAATTCGAAGCTTTCTTT.

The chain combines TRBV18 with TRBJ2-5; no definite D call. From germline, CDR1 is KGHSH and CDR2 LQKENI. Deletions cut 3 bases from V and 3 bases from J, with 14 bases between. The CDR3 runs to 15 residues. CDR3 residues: CASSPNVAVEETQYF. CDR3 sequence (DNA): TGTGCCAGCTCACCCAACGTCGCGGTGGAAGAGACCCAGTACTTC.

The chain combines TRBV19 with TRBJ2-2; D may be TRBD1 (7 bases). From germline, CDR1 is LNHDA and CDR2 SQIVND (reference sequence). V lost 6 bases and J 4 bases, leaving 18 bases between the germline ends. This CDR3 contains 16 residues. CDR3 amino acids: CASSHPAGGLTGELFF. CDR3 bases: TGTGCCAGTAGCCACCCGGCAGGGGGACTCACCGGGGAGCTGTTTTTT. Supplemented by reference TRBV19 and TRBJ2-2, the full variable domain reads DGGITQSPKYLFRKEGQNVTLSCEQNLNHDAMYWYRQDPGQGLRLIYYSQIVNDFQKGDIAEGYSVSREKKESFPLTVTSAQKNPTAFYLCASSHPAGGLTGELFFGEGSRLTVL.

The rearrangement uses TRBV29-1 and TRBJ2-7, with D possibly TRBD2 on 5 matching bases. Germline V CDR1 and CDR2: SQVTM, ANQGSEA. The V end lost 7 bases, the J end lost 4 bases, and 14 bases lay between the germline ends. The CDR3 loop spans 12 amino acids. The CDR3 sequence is CSAAGISYEQYF. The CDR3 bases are TGCAGCGCCGCCGGGATTTCGTACGAGCAGTACTTC.

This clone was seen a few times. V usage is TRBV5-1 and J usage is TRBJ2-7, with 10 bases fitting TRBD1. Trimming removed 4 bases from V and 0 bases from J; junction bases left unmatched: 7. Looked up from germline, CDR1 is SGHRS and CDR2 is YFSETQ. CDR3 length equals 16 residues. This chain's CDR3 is CASSPRTGGASYEQYF. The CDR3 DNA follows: TGCGCCAGCAGCCCGAGGACAGGGGGTGCCTCCTACGAGCAGTACTTC. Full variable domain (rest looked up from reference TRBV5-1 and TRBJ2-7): KAGVTQTPRYLIKTRGQQVTLSCSPISGHRSVSWYQQTPGQGLQFLFEYFSETQRNKGNFPGRFSGRQFSNSRSEMNVSTLELGDSALYLCASSPRTGGASYEQYFGPGTRLTVT.

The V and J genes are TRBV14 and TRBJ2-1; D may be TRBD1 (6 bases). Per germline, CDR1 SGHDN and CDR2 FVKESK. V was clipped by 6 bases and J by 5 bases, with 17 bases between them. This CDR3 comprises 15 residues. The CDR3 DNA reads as TGTGCCAGCAGACAAACCAGGGGAATGGACAATGAGCAGTTCTTC. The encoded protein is CASRQTRGMDNEQFF.

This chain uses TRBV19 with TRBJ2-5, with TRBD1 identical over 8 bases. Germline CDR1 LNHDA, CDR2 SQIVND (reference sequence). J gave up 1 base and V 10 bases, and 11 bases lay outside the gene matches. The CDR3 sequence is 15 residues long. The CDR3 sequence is CATSPGQATQETQYF. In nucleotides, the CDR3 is TGTGCCACCTCTCCGGGACAGGCCACCCAAGAGACCCAGTACTTC.